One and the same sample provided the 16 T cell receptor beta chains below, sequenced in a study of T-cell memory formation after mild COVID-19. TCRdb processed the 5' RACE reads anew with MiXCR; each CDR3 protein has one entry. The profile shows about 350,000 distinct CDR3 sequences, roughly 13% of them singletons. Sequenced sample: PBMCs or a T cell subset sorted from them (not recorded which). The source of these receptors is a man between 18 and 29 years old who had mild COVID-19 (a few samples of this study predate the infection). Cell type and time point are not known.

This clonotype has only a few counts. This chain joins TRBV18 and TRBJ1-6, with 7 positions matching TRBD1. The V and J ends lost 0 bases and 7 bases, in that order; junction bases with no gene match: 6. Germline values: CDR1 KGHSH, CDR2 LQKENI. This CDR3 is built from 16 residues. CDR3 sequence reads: CASSPPSRGQNSPLHF. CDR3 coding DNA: TGTGCCAGCTCACCACCGAGTAGGGGGCAAAATTCACCCCTCCACTTT.

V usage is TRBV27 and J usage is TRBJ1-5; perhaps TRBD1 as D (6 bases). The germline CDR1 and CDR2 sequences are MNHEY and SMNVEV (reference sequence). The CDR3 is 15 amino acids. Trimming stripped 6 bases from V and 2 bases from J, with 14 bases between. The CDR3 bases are TGTGCCAGCAGCCGAGGGGGAAGAGGCAATCAGCCCCAGCATTTT. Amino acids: CASSRGGRGNQPQHF.

This CDR3 reads CASSLLLGTGELFF. DNA for the CDR3: TGCGCCAGCAGCCTACTTCTAGGGACCGGGGAGCTGTTTTTT. This chain connects TRBV5-1 to TRBJ2-2; D is ambiguous. Looked up from germline, CDR1 is SGHRS and CDR2 is YFSETQ. V lost 4 bases and J 5 bases, leaving 12 bases between the germline ends. The CDR3 extends over 14 amino acids.

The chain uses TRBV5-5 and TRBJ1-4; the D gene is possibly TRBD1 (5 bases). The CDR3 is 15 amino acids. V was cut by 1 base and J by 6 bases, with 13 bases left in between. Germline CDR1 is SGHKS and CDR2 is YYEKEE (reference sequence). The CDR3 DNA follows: TGTGCCAGCAGCTTGATCGGAGGGGACCATGAAAAACTGTTTTTT. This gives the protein CASSLIGGDHEKLFF.

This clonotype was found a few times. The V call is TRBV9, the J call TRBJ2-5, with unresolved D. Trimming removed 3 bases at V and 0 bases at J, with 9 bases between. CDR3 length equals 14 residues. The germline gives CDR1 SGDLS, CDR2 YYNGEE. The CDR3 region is CASSAGLYQETQYF. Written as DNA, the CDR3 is TGTGCCAGCAGCGCCGGATTGTACCAAGAGACCCAGTACTTC.

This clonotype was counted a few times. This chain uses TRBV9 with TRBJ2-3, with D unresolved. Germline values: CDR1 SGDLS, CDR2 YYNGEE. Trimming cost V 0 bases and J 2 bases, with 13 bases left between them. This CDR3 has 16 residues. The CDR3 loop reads CASSVEGVLSTDTQYF. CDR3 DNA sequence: TGTGCCAGCAGCGTAGAGGGCGTGCTCTCCACAGATACGCAGTATTTT.

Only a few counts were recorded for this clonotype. The CDR3 region has the DNA TGCGCCAGCAGCCAACTTCGGGACAGTTCCTACGAGCAGTACTTC. Encoded protein: CASSQLRDSSYEQYF. This chain uses TRBV4-1 with TRBJ2-7, with 7 bases matching TRBD1. The CDR3 has 15 residues. Germline V gene sequence: CDR1 MGHRA, CDR2 YSYEKL. Losses at the gene ends were 2 bases for V and 1 base for J; bases not matched to a gene: 5.

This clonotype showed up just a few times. CDR3 bases: TGTGCCAGCAGCTGGACCCCAATGGGGCCCCAGCATTTT. This codes for CASSWTPMGPQHF. The chain is built from TRBV12-3 or TRBV12-4 and TRBJ1-5, with unresolved D. The CDR3 contains 13 residues. V lost 6 bases, J lost 9 bases, and 15 bases lay in between.

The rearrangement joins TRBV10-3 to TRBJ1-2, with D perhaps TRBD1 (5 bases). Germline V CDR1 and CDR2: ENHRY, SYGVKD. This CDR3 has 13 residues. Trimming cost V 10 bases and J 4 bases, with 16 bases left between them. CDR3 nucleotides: TGTGCCAACTCACCCGGGGCCCTCTATGGCTACACCTTC. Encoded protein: CANSPGALYGYTF.

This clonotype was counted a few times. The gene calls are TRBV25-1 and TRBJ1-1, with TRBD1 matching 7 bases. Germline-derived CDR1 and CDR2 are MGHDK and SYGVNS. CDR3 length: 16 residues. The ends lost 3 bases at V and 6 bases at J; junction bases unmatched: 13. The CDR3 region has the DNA TGTGCCAGCAGTGACCGACAGGGAGGATTTTCATCTGAAGCTTTCTTT. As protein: CASSDRQGGFSSEAFF.

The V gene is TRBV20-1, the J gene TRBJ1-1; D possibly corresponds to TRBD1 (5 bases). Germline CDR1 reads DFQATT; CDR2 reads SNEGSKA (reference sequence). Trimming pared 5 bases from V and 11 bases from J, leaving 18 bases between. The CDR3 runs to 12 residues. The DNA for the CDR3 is TGCAGTGCTGGAAGGGACCGGGGTATGGCTTTCTTT. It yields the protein CSAGRDRGMAFF.

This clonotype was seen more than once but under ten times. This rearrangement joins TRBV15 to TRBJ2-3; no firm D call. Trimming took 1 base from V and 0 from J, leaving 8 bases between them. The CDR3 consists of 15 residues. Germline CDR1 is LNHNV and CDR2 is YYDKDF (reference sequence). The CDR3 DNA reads TGTGCCACCAGCAGAGTAAGAGATAGCACAGATACGCAGTATTTT. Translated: CATSRVRDSTDTQYF.

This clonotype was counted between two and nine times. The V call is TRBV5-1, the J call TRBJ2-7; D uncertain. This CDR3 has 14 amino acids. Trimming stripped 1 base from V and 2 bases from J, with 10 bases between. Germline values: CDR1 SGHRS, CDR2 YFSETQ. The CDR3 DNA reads TGCGCCAGCAGCTTGACGCGGTCCGCCTACGAGCAGTACTTC. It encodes CASSLTRSAYEQYF.

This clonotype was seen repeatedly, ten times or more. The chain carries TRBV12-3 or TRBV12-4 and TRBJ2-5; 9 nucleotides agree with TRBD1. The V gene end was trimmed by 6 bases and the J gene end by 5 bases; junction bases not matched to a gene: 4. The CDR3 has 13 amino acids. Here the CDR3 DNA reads TGTGCCAGCAGCCCAGGACAGGGGGAGACCCAGTACTTC. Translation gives CASSPGQGETQYF.

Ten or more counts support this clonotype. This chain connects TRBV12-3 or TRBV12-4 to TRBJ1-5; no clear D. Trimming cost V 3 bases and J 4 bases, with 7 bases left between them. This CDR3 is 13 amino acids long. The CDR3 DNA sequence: TGTGCCAGCAGTTTGATGGGGAATCAGCCCCAGCATTTT. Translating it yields CASSLMGNQPQHF.

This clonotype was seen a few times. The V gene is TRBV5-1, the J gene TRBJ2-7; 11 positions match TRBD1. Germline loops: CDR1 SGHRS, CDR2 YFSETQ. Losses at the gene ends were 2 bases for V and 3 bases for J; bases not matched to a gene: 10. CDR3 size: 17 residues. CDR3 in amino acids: CASSFLLPGQGDYEQYF. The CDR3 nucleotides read TGCGCCAGCAGCTTTCTACTCCCGGGACAGGGGGACTACGAGCAGTACTTC.